This T cell receptor (beta chain) was captured by sequencing in a study of patients and donors after allogeneic stem cell transplantation (dated by TCRdb to the early 2020s). This clonotype has at least ten counts. The specificity of this receptor is unknown. Base-call qualities are not available, and no considerably larger clone is one nucleotide away. The receptor library was made with RT-PCR. These reads were obtained on a NextSeq 550. TCRdb's own reprocessing of the public reads used fastp at Q25 and MiXCR and kept productive beta chains. Each entry is one CDR3 protein sequence, shown with its most common DNA and genes. The sample table records approximately 88,000 distinct CDR3 sequences; approximately 5.2% of these occur just once. The top ten clones comprise less than 3% of the sample. From its cysteine to its phenylalanine, the CDR3 spans 15 amino acids. Solely the CDR3 DNA is kept, with 45 bases framed from the first base. Trimming leaves V shorter by 5 bases and J shorter by 4 bases, with the junction holding 5 bases beyond the gene matches. The germline V gene (reference sequence) supplies CDR1 SEHNR and CDR2 FQNEAQ.

This clonotype was sampled from a human donor who was either an allogeneic HSCT recipient or a stem cell or donor lymphocyte infusion donor (not recorded which). It is not recorded whose cells these are; they may come from a transplant donor. The chain was built from TRBV7-9 and TRBJ1-4; a stretch of 9 junction bases matches TRBD1. The sequenced sample was blood, either unsorted or a sorted T cell fraction (not recorded which). This receptor has the CDR3 CASSAGDRVNEKLFF. The DNA sequence is TGTGCCAGCAGCGCCGGGGACAGGGTTAATGAAAAACTGTTTTTT.